Listed here are 32 T cell receptor beta chains from one sample, sequenced in a study of regulatory T cells in long-lasting Graves disease. iRepertoire HTBI primers and Arm-PCR of CDR3 regions built TCR beta libraries. A single record per CDR3 protein comes from TCRdb applying MiXCR to the multiplex PCR reads. The sample records 390,000 or so distinct CDR3 sequences, approximately 10% being singletons. The sample's time point: newly diagnosed GD, antithyroid drugs for less than 3 months. PBMC RNA served as the TCR library source. These same data were also listed under a study on T cells in Graves' hyperthyroidism and ophthalmopathy.

The specimen was peripheral blood mononuclear cells (PBMCs), collected at new diagnosis, from a patient treated with antithyroid drugs. Receptors were obtained from a woman aged 18-29 years with Graves disease.

The table lists this clonotype with many counts. This chain connects TRBV25-1 to TRBJ1-4; D remains unclear. This CDR3 is built from 15 residues. V was trimmed by 0 bases and J by 10 bases, leaving 15 bases between them. Germline V gene lookup returns CDR1 MGHDK and CDR2 SYGVNS. The DNA of the CDR3 is TGTGCCAGCAGTGAATATTCGACCGCCAGAGCAAAACTGTTTTTT. Protein sequence: CASSEYSTARAKLFF.

This clonotype appeared a few times. The CDR3 region is CASSSAAGGLYEQYF. DNA for the CDR3: TGTGCCAGCAGCTCTGCGGCGGGGGGCCTCTACGAGCAGTACTTC. This chain uses TRBV7-9 with TRBJ2-7; TRBD2 matches at 8 bases. J lost 3 bases, V lost 4 bases, and 8 bases had no gene match. The CDR3 is made up of 15 amino acids. Germline CDR1 reads SEHNR; CDR2 reads FQNEAQ (reference sequence).

This clonotype was seen repeatedly, ten times or more. The V and J genes are TRBV20-1 and TRBJ2-6; D may match TRBD1 or TRBD2 (5 bases each). The CDR3 covers 19 residues. The ends were cut back, 3 bases at V and 0 bases at J, with 21 bases in the middle. Germline CDR1 reads DFQATT; CDR2 reads SNEGSKA (reference sequence). The CDR3 loop is CSASGMRGDRISGANVLTF. For the CDR3, the DNA is TGCAGTGCTAGCGGGATGAGAGGGGATCGCATCTCTGGGGCCAACGTCCTGACTTTC.

This rearrangement joins TRBV5-4 to TRBJ2-5, with D possibly being TRBD1 (6 bases). The germline CDR1 and CDR2 sequences are SGHNT and YYREEE (reference sequence). The CDR3 sequence is 16 residues long. Trimming removed 1 base from V and 4 bases from J, with 17 bases in between. The CDR3, as DNA: TGTGCCAGCAGCTTGAGGGGCAGGGGATCCCGAGAGACCCAGTACTTC. It specifies CASSLRGRGSRETQYF.

This clonotype was recorded at least ten times. The genes are TRBV28 and TRBJ1-4; a possible D gene is TRBD1 (5 bases). Deletions cut 4 bases from V and 13 bases from J, with 19 bases between. The CDR3 consists of 14 residues. Germline CDR1 MDHEN, CDR2 SYDVKM. The CDR3 region is CASSSGFSIGLLFF. CDR3 in DNA: TGTGCCAGCAGTTCAGGGTTTTCCATCGGGTTACTGTTTTTT.

The chain employs TRBV7-9 and TRBJ2-1, with D perhaps TRBD1 or TRBD2 (5 bases each). Germline V lookup: CDR1 SEHNR, CDR2 FQNEAQ (reference sequence). Trimming shortened V by 7 bases and J by 8 bases, and 12 bases separated the two germline ends. This CDR3 region has 12 residues. The CDR3 region has the DNA TGTGCCAGCACCTTCTTGGGGGATGAGCAGTTCTTC. Translating it yields CASTFLGDEQFF.

The sample holds many counts of this clonotype. The chain recombines TRBV29-1 with TRBJ2-1, with D maybe TRBD1 (6 bases). The germline V gene encodes CDR1 SQVTM and CDR2 ANQGSEA. The length of the CDR3 is 13 residues. Trimming cost V 5 bases and J 7 bases, with 15 bases left between them. The CDR3 nucleotides read TGCAGCGTTTCTCTTTTCCAGGGGAATGAGCAGTTCTTC. Protein sequence: CSVSLFQGNEQFF.

There are many counts of this clonotype. The V and J genes are TRBV12-3 or TRBV12-4 and TRBJ1-1, with a possible D match to TRBD1 (6 bases). V lost 7 bases to trimming and J lost 11 bases, with 14 bases between them. This CDR3 spans 11 amino acids. CDR3 loop: CASTTRGAAFF. Here the CDR3 DNA reads TGTGCCAGCACCACTCGGGGGGCGGCTTTCTTT.

This clonotype was detected ten times or more. This chain connects TRBV4-1 to TRBJ1-4; D gene uncertain. Trimming pared 5 bases from V and 11 bases from J, leaving 12 bases between. CDR1 MGHRA and CDR2 YSYEKL come from the germline V gene. This CDR3 spans 12 amino acids. For the CDR3, the DNA is TGCGCCAGCAGCAGGCAGCAGGATAAACTGTTTTTT. Encoded protein: CASSRQQDKLFF.

This clonotype was counted ten times or more. The rearrangement joins TRBV12-3 or TRBV12-4 to TRBJ2-2; possibly TRBD1 for D (6 bases). V lost 6 bases and J lost 3, with 14 bases in between. This CDR3 comprises 15 residues. The CDR3 DNA reads as TGTGCCAGCAGATATGGACAGAGATACACCGGGGAGCTGTTTTTT. Amino acids: CASRYGQRYTGELFF.

This clonotype was seen many times. The chain joins TRBV20-1 to TRBJ2-5, with D perhaps TRBD1 (5 bases). CDR1 is DFQATT and CDR2 is SNEGSKA in the germline V gene (reference sequence). The CDR3 length is 15 residues. Trimming removed 3 bases at V and 0 bases at J, with 14 bases between. CDR3 coding DNA: TGCAGTGCTAGGGGGCCTGGACCTTACCAAGAGACCCAGTACTTC. Translated: CSARGPGPYQETQYF.

The table lists this clonotype with many counts. The genes are TRBV27 and TRBJ1-3; a possible D gene is TRBD1 (5 bases). Germline CDR1 reads MNHEY; CDR2 reads SMNVEV (reference sequence). There are 18 residues in the CDR3. Trimming stripped 1 base from V and 0 bases from J, with 16 bases between. The CDR3 coding sequence is TGTGCCAGCAGTTTATTTCCCGTGGGACCTCACTCTGGAAACACCATATATTTT. Translating it yields CASSLFPVGPHSGNTIYF.

This clonotype was found a few times. This chain links TRBV27 with TRBJ2-7; maybe TRBD1 (5 bases). CDR1 and CDR2 from the germline V gene are MNHEY and SMNVEV (reference sequence). The CDR3 extends over 12 amino acids. V lost 6 bases and J lost 6, with 12 bases in between. The CDR3 sequence is CASSERRGEQYF. Written as DNA, the CDR3 is TGTGCCAGCAGCGAGCGAAGGGGCGAGCAGTACTTC.

This rearrangement joins TRBV4-3 to TRBJ2-5; D is perhaps TRBD2 (7 bases). Trimming pared 0 bases from V and 7 bases from J, leaving 27 bases between. Germline lookup yields CDR1 LGHNA and CDR2 YSLEER. The CDR3 sequence is 19 residues long. For the CDR3, the DNA is TGCGCCAGCAGCCAAGACAGGACTAGGGGGGTGGGACTTACGTGGACCCAGTACTTC. Encoded protein: CASSQDRTRGVGLTWTQYF.

The chain uses TRBV6-1 and TRBJ1-5; maybe TRBD1 (6 bases). V was pared by 10 bases and J by 0 bases, with 13 bases between. This CDR3 region has 14 residues. From germline, CDR1 is MNHNS and CDR2 SASEGT. The CDR3 DNA sequence: TGTGCCAATCAGACAGGTTCTAGCAATCAGCCCCAGCATTTT. As protein: CANQTGSSNQPQHF.

There are many counts of this clonotype. This sequence joins TRBV18 and TRBJ2-3, with TRBD2 matching 7 bases. From germline, CDR1 is KGHSH and CDR2 LQKENI. The V segment lost 2 bases and the J segment 4 bases; nucleotides outside the gene matches: 0. The CDR3 consists of 13 residues. CDR3 in amino acids: CASSPAGADTQYF. The CDR3 DNA reads TGTGCCAGCTCACCAGCGGGAGCAGATACGCAGTATTTT.

This clonotype was seen many times. V gene TRBV2 combines with J gene TRBJ2-1; D may correspond to TRBD1 or TRBD2 (6 bases each). The ends were cut back, 5 bases at V and 0 bases at J, with 23 bases in the middle. CDR3 size: 19 residues. Germline V lookup: CDR1 SNHLY, CDR2 FYNNEI. The CDR3: CASSQLRDSQGGSYNEQFF. In DNA form, the CDR3 reads TGTGCCAGCAGTCAACTTAGGGACTCTCAAGGGGGCTCCTACAATGAGCAGTTCTTC.

At least ten counts were recorded for this clonotype. The rearrangement joins TRBV12-3 or TRBV12-4 to TRBJ1-1; maybe TRBD1 (6 bases). V lost 3 bases to trimming and J lost 11 bases, with 16 bases between them. The CDR3 loop spans 13 amino acids. The CDR3 coding sequence is TGTGCCAGCAGTTTGGGGGGGCCCGGTACGGCTTTCTTT. Protein: CASSLGGPGTAFF.

A few counts support this clonotype. The chain links TRBV12-3 or TRBV12-4 to TRBJ2-2; 8 bases are a match to TRBD2. The CDR3 consists of 17 residues. Losses at the gene ends were 3 bases for V and 0 bases for J; bases not matched to a gene: 6. The CDR3 coding sequence is TGTGCCAGCAGTTTGGTTGCACTAGCGGCGAACACCGGGGAGCTGTTTTTT. Its protein is CASSLVALAANTGELFF.

There are many counts of this clonotype. This chain connects TRBV27 to TRBJ2-1; D remains ambiguous. CDR3 length: 14 residues. CDR1 is MNHEY and CDR2 is SMNVEV in the germline V gene (reference sequence). The V gene lost 5 bases and the J gene lost 8 bases, with 16 bases spanning the gap. The chain's CDR3 is CASSPLLGGHEQFF. The CDR3 DNA sequence: TGTGCCAGCAGTCCCCTCCTGGGTGGCCATGAGCAGTTCTTC.

This clonotype was picked up many times. The chain recombines TRBV7-2 with TRBJ2-7; D is ambiguous. Trimming left V 2 bases short and J 6 bases short, with 17 bases between. The CDR3 has 15 residues. Germline V gives CDR1 SGHTA, CDR2 FQGNSA. The CDR3 loop is CASSLRLDPIAEQYF. The CDR3 DNA reads TGTGCCAGCAGCTTAAGGTTAGATCCTATCGCCGAGCAGTACTTC.

This clonotype has at least ten counts. The rearrangement uses TRBV18 and TRBJ1-2; unclear D gene. Germline CDR1 reads KGHSH; CDR2 reads LQKENI. This CDR3 region has 14 residues. Trimming left V 3 bases short and J 4 bases short, with 12 bases between. The CDR3 DNA is TGTGCCAGCTCACCCAGTCGTTGGGGCTATGGCTACACCTTC. Encoded protein: CASSPSRWGYGYTF.

The V call is TRBV5-4, the J call TRBJ2-1; 8 nucleotides match TRBD2. J was trimmed by 8 bases and V by 2 bases; bases with no gene match: 9. Per the germline V gene, CDR1 is SGHNT and CDR2 is YYREEE (reference sequence). This CDR3 contains 15 residues. CDR3 sequence: CASSLSGSFSDEQFF. The CDR3 DNA sequence: TGTGCCAGCAGCTTAAGCGGGAGTTTTAGCGATGAGCAGTTCTTC.

The rearrangement uses TRBV7-8 and TRBJ1-2, with D perhaps matching TRBD1 (5 bases). Per germline, CDR1 SGHVS and CDR2 FQNEAQ. Trimming stripped 0 bases from V and 4 bases from J, with 12 bases between. This CDR3 is built from 15 residues. The CDR3 DNA follows: TGTGCCAGCAGCTTAGCGCAGGGTGAGGCCTATGGCTACACCTTC. Translation gives CASSLAQGEAYGYTF.

This clonotype was picked up a small number of times. The chain recombines TRBV3-1 with TRBJ1-2; possibly TRBD1 for D (5 bases). V was clipped by 11 bases and J by 5 bases, with 21 bases between them. The CDR3 runs 14 residues. Germline CDR1 LGHDT, CDR2 YNNKEL (reference sequence). The CDR3 spells CAGSWGRCLYGYTF. In DNA form, the CDR3 reads TGTGCCGGCTCATGGGGACGGTGCCTATATGGCTACACCTTC.

This clonotype was counted many times. V usage is TRBV10-1 and J usage is TRBJ1-3; D remains unclear. Germline V gene data show CDR1 as WNHNN and CDR2 as SYGVQD (reference sequence). With 6 bases removed from V and 2 bases from J, the gap between germline ends came to 5 bases. The CDR3 is 12 residues long. CDR3 sequence: CASRGPGNTIYF. The CDR3 nucleotides are TGCGCCAGCAGGGGCCCTGGAAACACCATATATTTT.

The chain couples TRBV24-1 to TRBJ2-1, with 7 bases matching TRBD1. Germline assignment: CDR1 KGHDR and CDR2 SFDVKD. After removal of 3 bases from V and 4 bases from J, the junction contained 8 bases not matched to a gene. This CDR3 spans 16 amino acids. The CDR3 DNA follows: TGTGCCACCAGTGATAGGACAGGTCTGGGTTACAATGAGCAGTTCTTC. Translation gives CATSDRTGLGYNEQFF.

This clonotype was seen many times. The chain couples TRBV12-3 or TRBV12-4 to TRBJ2-7; D possibly corresponds to TRBD2 (6 bases). Trimming removed 8 bases at V and 0 bases at J, with 17 bases between. This CDR3 has 15 amino acids. This CDR3 is CASSPGRDPSYEQYF. In DNA, the CDR3 is TGTGCCAGCTCCCCCGGGCGGGATCCCTCCTACGAGCAGTACTTC.

This clonotype was recorded at least ten times. One end of the junction does not line up with germline, which may come from a read error. The rearrangement joins TRBV18 to TRBJ1-2; TRBD1 is a possible D gene (6 bases). Germline V gene sequence: CDR1 KGHSH, CDR2 LQKENI. The CDR3 spans 11 residues. In DNA, the CDR3 is TGTGCCAGCTCACCTTCCGGACAGCCTGCCTTC. Residues: CASSPSGQPAF.

In regard to this clonotype: This may be a read error, as it is one base from a much larger clone. J is TRBJ2-1 and V is TRBV20-1; D is possibly TRBD2 (7 bases). This CDR3 contains 11 residues. The V gene's germline CDR1 is DFQATT and CDR2 SNEGSKA (reference sequence). Trimming shortened V by 5 bases and J by 14 bases, and 16 bases separated the two germline ends. The CDR3 loop is CSAGLGGGEFF. The CDR3 DNA is TGCAGTGCTGGACTAGGGGGGGGGGAGTTCTTC.

This clonotype occurred many times. The CDR3 loop is CASSLVPASTDTQYF. CDR3 nucleotides: TGTGCCAGCAGCTTAGTCCCGGCTAGCACAGATACGCAGTATTTT. This chain connects TRBV7-8 to TRBJ2-3; D is undetermined. This CDR3 spans 15 amino acids. The V gene's germline CDR1 is SGHVS and CDR2 FQNEAQ. Between the trimmed V and J ends, which lost 1 base and 0 bases, there was a span of 8 bases.

The chain combines TRBV28 with TRBJ2-1, with TRBD2 identical over 8 bases. The trim removed 5 bases at V and 2 bases at J, leaving 8 bases unmatched. The CDR3 length is 16 residues. Germline CDR1 reads MDHEN; CDR2 reads SYDVKM. In DNA form, the CDR3 reads TGTGCCAGCAGTCGGGGGGGGTGGGGTACCTACAATGAGCAGTTCTTC. It is translated as CASSRGGWGTYNEQFF. Full variable domain (missing parts from reference TRBV28 and TRBJ2-1): DVKVTQSSRYLVKRTGEKVFLECVQDMDHENMFWYRQDPGLGLRLIYFSYDVKMKEKGDIPEGYSVSREKKERFSLILESASTNQTSMYLCASSRGGWGTYNEQFFGPGTRLTVL.